The entry below gives a single T cell receptor beta chain sequence along with its context. There is no known antigen for this receptor. Base qualities were left out, and no much larger clone turns up one base away. These data come from a study of shared clonotypes between healthy human individuals (dated by TCRdb to between 2020 and 2021). About the investigation overall: The cohort included a few men and a couple of women between 18 and 49 years of age. For each donor, CD4 naive and CD4 memory were each given three plates, CD8 naive was given two plates, and CD8 memory was given one plate. Different laboratories and diverse techniques were used to prepare libraries and sequence TCR repertoires, to increase sequencing depth and limit assay-specific biases. Blood TCR repertoires of several healthy adults were deeply sequenced to estimate repertoire size and the extent of clonotype sharing between individuals. Between about 0.94 and 10 billion PBMCs per donor were obtained by leukapheresis.

What the research found in general, with its limitations: Because the study included only a small number of donors, the genetic and exposure-history diversity represented was limited. Sampling was restricted to blood, and TCR repertoires in tissues likely differ from the TCR repertoires found in blood. Even with the large sequencing depth, rarefaction of the sorted-subset datasets indicated that sequencing was incomplete. Based on pairwise subsampling, the degree of clonotype sharing among donors was expected to be affected by sequencing depth. Across several donors, approximately 4.6% of naive CD4, roughly 3.5% of naive CD8, around 2.1% of memory CD4, and 0.4% to 0.45% of memory CD8 clonotypes were shared. Higher generation probabilities were observed for clonotypes shared by all four sorted-subset donors than for non-shared clonotypes. Estimated clonotype richness was generally larger for naive than for memory subsets.

CD8 naive samples were obtained by positive selection for CCR7 among CD45RO-negative cells, yielding a CD45RA+CCR7+ population from which TemRA cells were excluded. Donors were healthy HIV-negative adults with no recently reported acute infections or vaccinations. All donors were Caucasian adults living in Nashville, Tennessee, USA. After blood collection by leukapheresis, PBMCs were isolated using Ficoll-Histopaque density gradient centrifugation and then cryopreserved in the vapor phase of liquid nitrogen. Purity and quantity of every magnetically sorted T cell population were checked by analytical flow cytometry. Genomic DNA was isolated from every sorted fraction and measured by UV absorbance on a Nanodrop 2000c. Using the deep immunoSEQ assay, TCR CDR3 regions were amplified from genomic DNA by multiplex PCR. Extracted genomic DNA from each cell subset was spread evenly across all wells of several immunoSEQ 96-well plates, with each plate serving as a replicate. For sorted subsets, roughly 200 ng of genomic DNA, equivalent to some 33,000 T cell genomes, went into each replicate PCR. Purified libraries were quantified with a Qubit 3.0 fluorometer, sized on a Bioanalyzer 2100, and re-quantified with the KAPA Library Quantification kit. Every immunoSEQ 96-well plate was sequenced on a dedicated single-read 150-cycle Illumina NextSeq 550 flow cell. The original pipeline was this. Because the immunoSEQ output included only junctional sequences and no quality scores, the filtering could not be the same as the filtering used for full-length reads. Sequences were annotated with PyIR, a Python wrapper for IgBLAST v1.9, and V/J genes and CDR3 were assigned using IMGT germline references. Reads were removed for weak V/J assignments (E-value above 1e-6), missing CDR3, stop codons, out-of-frame junctions, or ambiguous translated residues. A V3J clonotype was defined by an identical inferred V gene, J gene, and CDR3 amino acid sequence. To compute the percentage overlap between repertoires, the number of shared unique clonotypes was divided by the size of the smaller repertoire. Richness of each repertoire was evaluated using RTK rarefaction, the Chao1 estimator, and Recon v2.1 estimates of unobserved clonotypes. OLGA was used to compute generation probabilities for all TCRbeta clonotypes that the gDNA method yielded from a handful of donors. TCRdb's version of the immuneACCESS table is confined to in-frame rearrangements and falls short of the full clone set. An unresolved V gene accounts for under half of the shortfall where checked; the remainder is of unknown origin. V, J and clone size are those of that table, while D and trimming were read from the DNA. This sample is represented by approximately 720,000 clones; about 90% of them were singletons. Roughly 22% of the sample is held by the ten biggest clonotypes.

The TCR was taken from a man younger than 45 in good health. Sequencing was performed on naive CD8+ T cells sorted from blood. Taken with the paper, the label for cell subset or site translates to: CD45RA+CCR7+.

The nucleotide sequence is TGTGCCAGCAGTTTAACGGGACAGGGGGAGTACGAGCAGTACTTC. This translates into CASSLTGQGEYEQYF. The chain was built from TRBV27 and TRBJ2-7, with TRBD1 matching 11 junction bases. CDR3 length: 15 amino acids, cysteine to phenylalanine. Only the CDR3 region is kept as DNA, spanning 45 bases read in frame from base 1. CDR1 and CDR2 are drawn from the germline V gene (reference sequence): MNHEY, SMNVEV. The germline V end is reduced by 2 bases and the J end by 4 bases; junction bases left unmatched: 4.